One and the same sample provided the 18 T cell receptor beta chains below, sequenced in a study of technical replicates of blood from four donors. Profiled with immunoSEQ multiplex PCR; TCRdb holds only in-frame clones, not every one. Altogether approximately 88,000 clones are present, approximately 94% being singletons, with the ten largest covering 0.25%. Sample: T cells isolated from PBMCs. The source of these receptors is a human donor in good health.

The J gene is TRBJ1-1, the V gene TRBV4-1, with unresolved D. This CDR3 contains 12 residues. V lost 1 base and J lost 5, with 5 bases in between. The germline CDR1 and CDR2 sequences are MGHRA and YSYEKL. CDR3 protein: CASSQGTTEAFF. The CDR3 DNA reads as TGCGCCAGCAGCCAAGGGACTACTGAAGCTTTCTTT.

The chain links TRBV5-1 to TRBJ2-7, with TRBD1 identical over 9 bases. The CDR3 runs 15 residues. The trim removed 4 bases at V and 2 bases at J, leaving 7 bases unmatched. CDR1 and CDR2 from the germline V gene are SGHRS and YFSETQ. Here the CDR3 reads CASSRQGGGPYEQYF. The CDR3 bases are TGCGCCAGCAGCCGACAGGGGGGCGGGCCCTACGAGCAGTACTTC.

The rearrangement links TRBV5-6 to TRBJ1-1, with D possibly matching TRBD1 (5 bases). Per the germline V gene, CDR1 is SGHDT and CDR2 is YYEEEE. The CDR3 length is 14 residues. The V end lost 7 bases, the J end lost 0 bases, and 13 bases lay between the germline ends. For the CDR3, the DNA is TGTGCCAGCCACCGTCCAGGGATGAACACTGAAGCTTTCTTT. This encodes CASHRPGMNTEAFF.

V usage is TRBV6-1 and J usage is TRBJ2-7, with 8 bases lining up with TRBD2. CDR1 is MNHNS and CDR2 is SASEGT in the germline V gene. Unmatched junction bases numbered 9, after V lost 3 bases and J lost 5 bases. CDR3 length: 15 residues. DNA for the CDR3: TGTGCCAGCAGTGACTTCAGCCCGGGGGGGAACGAGCAGTACTTC. It translates to CASSDFSPGGNEQYF.

The rearrangement uses TRBV7-2 and TRBJ2-5; 10 bases fit TRBD2. The CDR3 spans 17 residues. J lost 5 bases, V lost 1 base, and 10 bases had no gene match. Looked up from germline, CDR1 is SGHTA and CDR2 is FQGNSA. The chain's CDR3 is CASSLGGPAGGPETQYF. The CDR3 DNA follows: TGTGCCAGCAGCTTAGGTGGGCCAGCGGGAGGGCCCGAGACCCAGTACTTC.

The chain combines TRBV5-8 with TRBJ1-6; D gene ambiguous. From germline, CDR1 is SGHTS and CDR2 YDEGEE. The CDR3 extends over 14 amino acids. V lost 4 bases and J lost 4, with 9 bases in between. The CDR3 reads CASSLTVYNSPLHF. The CDR3 DNA reads as TGTGCCAGCAGCCTCACAGTTTATAATTCACCCCTCCACTTT.

The rearrangement links TRBV7-9 to TRBJ1-1; no definite D call. The CDR3 is 17 residues long. V lost 0 bases and J lost 6, with 20 bases in between. Germline CDR1 and CDR2: SEHNR and FQNEAQ (reference sequence). The CDR3 coding sequence is TGTGCCAGCAGCTTAGCTAGGGTGGGAGGAGGAAGTGCTGAAGCTTTCTTT. Amino acid sequence: CASSLARVGGGSAEAFF.

The chain recombines TRBV30 with TRBJ2-5, with D maybe TRBD2 (5 bases). This CDR3 has 14 residues. The V and J ends lost 0 bases and 1 base respectively, with 9 bases between them. Per germline, CDR1 GTSNPN and CDR2 SVGIG (reference sequence). The CDR3 bases are TGTGCCTGGAGTGTTGGACTTGCCCAAGAGACCCAGTACTTC. Its protein product is CAWSVGLAQETQYF.

Only one count was recorded for this clone. V usage is TRBV27 and J usage is TRBJ2-1; no firm D call. The CDR3 covers 16 residues. Per the germline V gene, CDR1 is MNHEY and CDR2 is SMNVEV (reference sequence). Trimming took 6 bases from V and 5 from J, leaving 20 bases between them. The CDR3 protein is CASRISAFSPHNEQFF. CDR3 DNA sequence: TGTGCCAGCAGGATCTCCGCCTTTAGTCCACACAATGAGCAGTTCTTC.

The chain joins TRBV18 to TRBJ2-7; 7 bases are a match to TRBD1. Germline values: CDR1 KGHSH, CDR2 LQKENI. Trimming took 0 bases from V and 2 from J; bases not matched to a gene: 7. The CDR3 totals 16 residues. The CDR3 loop reads CASSPPHRDSAYEQYF. DNA of the CDR3: TGTGCCAGCTCACCACCCCACCGGGACAGTGCCTACGAGCAGTACTTC.

The rearrangement uses TRBV7-2 and TRBJ2-3; 12 bases are shared with TRBD2. The CDR3 runs to 16 residues. V lost 4 bases to trimming and J lost 5 bases; unmatched junction nucleotides: 7. From germline, CDR1 is SGHTA and CDR2 FQGNSA. This chain's CDR3 is CASSSRASGGGDTQYF. The CDR3 DNA reads as TGTGCCAGCAGCTCGAGGGCTAGCGGGGGGGGAGATACGCAGTATTTT.

The rearrangement joins TRBV5-1 to TRBJ1-4, with D possibly TRBD1 on 5 matching bases. Trimming pared 7 bases from V and 7 bases from J, leaving 20 bases between. Germline CDR1 is SGHRS and CDR2 is YFSETQ. This CDR3 is built from 15 residues. The CDR3 spells CASGLSGDSSEKLFF. The CDR3 coding sequence is TGCGCCAGCGGTCTATCGGGGGACTCGAGTGAAAAACTGTTTTTT.

The gene calls are TRBV5-4 and TRBJ2-1, with 9 bases lining up with TRBD1. The V gene's germline CDR1 is SGHNT and CDR2 YYREEE (reference sequence). This CDR3 comprises 15 residues. The J segment lost 11 bases and the V segment lost 3 bases, leaving 12 bases of the junction unmatched. The CDR3 sequence is CASSSPGQGVQQQFF. The CDR3 DNA is TGTGCCAGCAGCTCCCCGGGACAGGGCGTACAGCAGCAGTTCTTC.

This clone was seen once. The chain uses TRBV11-3 and TRBJ2-5; D gene ambiguous. The CDR3 runs to 13 residues. The germline gives CDR1 SGHNT, CDR2 YENEEA. V lost 1 base to trimming and J lost 2 bases, with 5 bases between them. CDR3 protein: CASSLGGQETQYF. For the CDR3, the DNA is TGTGCCAGCAGCTTAGGCGGTCAAGAGACCCAGTACTTC.

This chain joins TRBV5-1 and TRBJ2-4; 8 bases match TRBD1. CDR1 and CDR2 (germline): SGHRS, YFSETQ. Trimming cost V 2 bases and J 9 bases; bases outside gene matches: 10. The CDR3 covers 15 residues. CDR3 sequence reads: CASSLDRGPSGIQYF. Here the CDR3 DNA reads TGCGCCAGCAGCTTAGACAGGGGCCCTTCGGGCATTCAGTACTTC.

This clone was observed once. V is TRBV4-2 and J is TRBJ2-1, with 9 positions matching TRBD2. The length of the CDR3 is 17 residues. With 2 bases clipped from V and 2 bases from J, the junction kept 7 bases outside the gene matches. Germline V gene data show CDR1 as LGHNA and CDR2 as YNFKEQ. The CDR3 bases are TGTGCCAGCAGCCAAAAATGGCTAGCGGGACCCTACAATGAGCAGTTCTTC. Its translation: CASSQKWLAGPYNEQFF.

This sequence joins TRBV7-9 and TRBJ1-4, with D unclear. Trimming removed 3 bases from V and 8 bases from J, with 10 bases in between. CDR1 SEHNR and CDR2 FQNEAQ come from the germline V gene (reference sequence). The CDR3 runs to 13 residues. The chain's CDR3 is CASSLPQWEKLFF. CDR3 DNA: TGTGCCAGCAGCTTGCCCCAGTGGGAAAAACTGTTTTTT. Full variable domain (missing parts from reference TRBV7-9 and TRBJ1-4): DTGVSQNPRHKITKRGQNVTFRCDPISEHNRLYWYRQTLGQGPEFLTYFQNEAQLEKSRLLSDRFSAERPKGSFSTLEIQRTEQGDSAMYLCASSLPQWEKLFFGSGTQLSVL.

This chain connects TRBV5-6 to TRBJ2-7, with TRBD1 matching over 8 bases. The germline V gene encodes CDR1 SGHDT and CDR2 YYEEEE. With V trimmed by 2 bases and J by 5 bases, 6 bases remained unmatched. This CDR3 has 14 residues. CDR3 coding DNA: TGTGCCAGCAGCTTCCCAGGGGGCTTCCACGAGCAGTACTTC. Translating it yields CASSFPGGFHEQYF.